The 10 T cell receptor beta chains below all came from one sample that was sequenced in a study of post-analysis software for immune sequencing data. Antigen specificity for these receptors is unknown. Study-wide results and caveats: Patients had higher frequencies than controls of roughly five TRBV segments, including TRBV5-6, TRBV5-1 and TRBV20-1.

TCR beta libraries were prepared from cDNA with unique molecular identifiers. TCRdb reprocessed the PCR reads with MiXCR, giving one entry per CDR3 protein. The top ten clones hold around 1.7% of a sample with 450,000 to 650,000 distinct CDR3 sequences, roughly 47% of them seen once. The material sequenced was blood. Receptors originate from a girl aged 5 to 17 with multiple sclerosis.

This clonotype was counted a few times. The V call is TRBV7-8, the J call TRBJ2-3; no clear D. Trimming took off 4 bases at V and 0 bases at J, with 11 bases between the two ends. The germline V gene encodes CDR1 SGHVS and CDR2 FQNEAQ. The CDR3 is 15 residues long. The CDR3, as DNA: TGTGCCAGCAGCTCCAGGCGTTCTAGCACAGATACGCAGTATTTT. Residues: CASSSRRSSTDTQYF.

The chain recombines TRBV12-3 or TRBV12-4 with TRBJ1-5; 9 nucleotides agree with TRBD1. The CDR3 has 13 amino acids. V dropped 4 bases and J dropped 7; count of bases not matched to a gene: 2. Written as DNA, the CDR3 is TGTGCCAGCAGTTCGGACAGGGGACAGCCCCAGCATTTT. Translated, it gives CASSSDRGQPQHF.

The V call is TRBV7-2, the J call TRBJ2-1, with unresolved D. Germline V gene data show CDR1 as SGHTA and CDR2 as FQGNSA. The germline V and J ends were trimmed by 2 bases and 10 bases, with 6 bases remaining between them. This CDR3 region has 11 residues. The CDR3 coding sequence is TGTGCCAGCAGCTTAAGTCGAGAGCAGTTCTTC. This sequence encodes CASSLSREQFF.

The V and J genes are TRBV6-5 and TRBJ2-7, with unresolved D. Germline CDR1 MNHEY, CDR2 SVGAGI. The CDR3 runs 14 residues. V was cut by 6 bases and J by 0 bases, with 12 bases left in between. This chain's CDR3 is CASRISRGSYEQYF. The CDR3 nucleotides read TGTGCCAGCAGAATTTCTAGAGGCTCCTACGAGCAGTACTTC.

The chain has TRBV5-6 and TRBJ2-5; 9 nucleotides align to TRBD1. TRBJ2-7 matches the DNA end more closely, so the J call is doubtful. The CDR3 is made up of 16 amino acids. Germline CDR1 and CDR2: SGHDT and YYEEEE. CDR3 residues: CASSVQRDRAQDEQYF. CDR3 DNA sequence: TGTGCCAGCAGCGTTCAAAGGGACAGGGCCCAGGACGAGCAGTACTTC.

The chain is built from TRBV5-1 and TRBJ1-2, with D unclear. Germline V gene sequence: CDR1 SGHRS, CDR2 YFSETQ. V gave up 0 bases and J gave up 4 bases, with 10 bases separating them. The CDR3 extends over 14 amino acids. The CDR3 loop is CASSLESLGYGYTF. The CDR3 nucleotides are TGCGCCAGCAGCTTGGAGTCCCTGGGCTATGGCTACACCTTC.

The gene calls are TRBV7-2 and TRBJ1-1, with TRBD1 matching 9 bases. Germline CDR1 SGHTA, CDR2 FQGNSA. The V and J ends lost 2 bases and 7 bases, in that order; junction bases with no gene match: 8. The CDR3 length is 15 residues. CDR3 DNA: TGTGCCAGCAGCTTAACCCCGGGACAGGGAGATGAAGCTTTCTTT. It specifies CASSLTPGQGDEAFF. Looking up the rest from reference TRBV7-2 and TRBJ1-1 gives the full variable domain: GAGVSQSPSNKVTEKGKDVELRCDPISGHTALYWYRQSLGQGLEFLIYFQGNSAPDKSGLPSDRFSAERTGGSVSTLTIQRTQQEDSAVYLCASSLTPGQGDEAFFGQGTRLTVV.

This rearrangement joins TRBV7-9 to TRBJ1-4; D is possibly TRBD1 (5 bases). Trimming took 5 bases from V and 5 from J, leaving 15 bases between them. Germline assignment: CDR1 SEHNR and CDR2 FQNEAQ (reference sequence). CDR3 length: 15 residues. CDR3 protein: CASSKILGENEKLFF. The CDR3 bases are TGTGCCAGCAGCAAAATCTTAGGGGAAAATGAAAAACTGTTTTTT.

V is TRBV12-3 or TRBV12-4 and J is TRBJ1-2, with 7 positions matching TRBD1. This CDR3 has 15 residues. With 5 bases clipped from V and 7 bases from J, the junction kept 13 bases outside the gene matches. CDR3 sequence reads: CASSRQGSRGSGYTF. CDR3 bases: TGTGCCAGCAGTCGACAGGGATCTCGTGGTTCTGGCTACACCTTC.

The CDR3 DNA is TGTGCCAGCAGTCTTGGGGGGACTAGCGACGCAGATACGCAGTATTTT. Its protein product is CASSLGGTSDADTQYF. This chain joins TRBV12-3 or TRBV12-4 and TRBJ2-3, with 10 bases identical to TRBD2. J lost 4 bases, V lost 5 bases, and 9 bases had no gene match. This CDR3 comprises 16 residues.